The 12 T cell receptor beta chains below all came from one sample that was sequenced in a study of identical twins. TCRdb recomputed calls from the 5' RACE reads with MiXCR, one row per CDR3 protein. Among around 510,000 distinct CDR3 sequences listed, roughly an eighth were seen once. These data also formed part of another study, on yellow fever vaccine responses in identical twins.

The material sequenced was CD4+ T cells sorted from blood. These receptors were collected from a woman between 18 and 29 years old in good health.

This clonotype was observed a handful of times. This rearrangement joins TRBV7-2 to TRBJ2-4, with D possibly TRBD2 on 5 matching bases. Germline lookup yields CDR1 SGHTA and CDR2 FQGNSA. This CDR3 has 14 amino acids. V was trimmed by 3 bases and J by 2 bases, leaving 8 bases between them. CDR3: CASSFGVSKNIQYF. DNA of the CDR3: TGTGCCAGCAGCTTCGGGGTGTCCAAAAACATTCAGTACTTC.

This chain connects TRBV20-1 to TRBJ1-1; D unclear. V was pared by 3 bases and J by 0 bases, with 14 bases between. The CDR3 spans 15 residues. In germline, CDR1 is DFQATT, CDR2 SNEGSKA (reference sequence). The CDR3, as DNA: TGCAGTGCTAGGAAGGGCTCAACCTTGAACACTGAAGCTTTCTTT. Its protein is CSARKGSTLNTEAFF.

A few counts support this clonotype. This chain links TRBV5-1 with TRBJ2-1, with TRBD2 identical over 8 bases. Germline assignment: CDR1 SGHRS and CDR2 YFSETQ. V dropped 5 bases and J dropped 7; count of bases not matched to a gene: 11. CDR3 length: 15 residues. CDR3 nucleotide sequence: TGCGCCAGCAGTTCTACCGGGACTAGAAGTAATGAGCAGTTCTTC. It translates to CASSSTGTRSNEQFF.

The CDR3 DNA reads as TGCAGTGCTAATAGCGGGAGGGCCTACGAGCAGTACTTC. Translated, it gives CSANSGRAYEQYF. The chain has TRBV20-1 and TRBJ2-7; 11 bases fit TRBD2. The length of the CDR3 is 13 residues. With 4 bases clipped from V and 2 bases from J, the junction kept 1 base outside the gene matches. Per the germline V gene, CDR1 is DFQATT and CDR2 is SNEGSKA (reference sequence).

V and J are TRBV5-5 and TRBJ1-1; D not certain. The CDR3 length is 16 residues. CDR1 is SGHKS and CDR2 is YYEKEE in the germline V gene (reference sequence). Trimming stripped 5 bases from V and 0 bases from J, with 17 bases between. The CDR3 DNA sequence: TGTGCCAGCAGACTCCAGGTTGCCTTCATGAACACTGAAGCTTTCTTT. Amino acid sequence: CASRLQVAFMNTEAFF.

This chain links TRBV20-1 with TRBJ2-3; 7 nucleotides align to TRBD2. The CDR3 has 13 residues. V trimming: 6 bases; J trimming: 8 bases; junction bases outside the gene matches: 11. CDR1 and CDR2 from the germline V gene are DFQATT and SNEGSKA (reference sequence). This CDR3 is CSARTRWSVTQYF. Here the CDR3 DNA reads TGCAGTGCCCGGACTAGGTGGTCTGTTACGCAGTATTTT.

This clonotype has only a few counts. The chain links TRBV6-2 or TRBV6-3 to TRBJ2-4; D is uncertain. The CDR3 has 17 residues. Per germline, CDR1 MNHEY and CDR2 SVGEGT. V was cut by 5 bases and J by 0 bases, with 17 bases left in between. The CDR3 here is CASSVPLGELAKNIQYF. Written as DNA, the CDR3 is TGTGCCAGCAGTGTCCCCCTCGGTGAACTAGCCAAAAACATTCAGTACTTC.

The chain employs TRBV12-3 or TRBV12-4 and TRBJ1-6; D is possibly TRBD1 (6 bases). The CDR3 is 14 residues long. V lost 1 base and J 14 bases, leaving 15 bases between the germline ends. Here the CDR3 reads CASSLDRVLVSLHF. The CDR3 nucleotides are TGTGCCAGCAGTTTAGACAGGGTCCTCGTGTCCCTCCACTTT.

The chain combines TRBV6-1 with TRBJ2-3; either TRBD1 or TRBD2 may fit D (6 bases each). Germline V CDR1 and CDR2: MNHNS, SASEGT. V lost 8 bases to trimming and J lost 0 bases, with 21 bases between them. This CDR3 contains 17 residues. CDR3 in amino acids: CASRGGRRGGSTDTQYF. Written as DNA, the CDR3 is TGTGCCAGCCGTGGGGGGAGAAGAGGGGGGAGCACAGATACGCAGTATTTT.

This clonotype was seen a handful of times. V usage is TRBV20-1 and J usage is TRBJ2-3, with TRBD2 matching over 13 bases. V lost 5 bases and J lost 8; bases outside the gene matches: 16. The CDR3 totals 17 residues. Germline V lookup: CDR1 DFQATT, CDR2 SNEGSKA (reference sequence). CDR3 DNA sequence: TGCAGTGCTCCAACCACTCAGGGACTAGCGGGGCTTGCTACGCAGTATTTT. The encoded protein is CSAPTTQGLAGLATQYF.

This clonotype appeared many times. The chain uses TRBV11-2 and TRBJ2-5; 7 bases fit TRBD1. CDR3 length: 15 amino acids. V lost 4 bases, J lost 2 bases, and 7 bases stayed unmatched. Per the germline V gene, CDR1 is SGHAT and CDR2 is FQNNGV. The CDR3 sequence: CASSSGTAHQETQYF. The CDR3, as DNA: TGTGCCAGCAGCTCCGGGACAGCACATCAAGAGACCCAGTACTTC.

CDR3 sequence (DNA): TGCAGCGTTGTGGTCGACACAGATACGCAGTATTTT. Its translation: CSVVVDTDTQYF. The V and J genes are TRBV29-1 and TRBJ2-3; D is unresolved. Germline CDR1 SQVTM, CDR2 ANQGSEA. This CDR3 has 12 amino acids. The V end was cut by 4 bases, the J end by 2 bases, with 7 bases between.